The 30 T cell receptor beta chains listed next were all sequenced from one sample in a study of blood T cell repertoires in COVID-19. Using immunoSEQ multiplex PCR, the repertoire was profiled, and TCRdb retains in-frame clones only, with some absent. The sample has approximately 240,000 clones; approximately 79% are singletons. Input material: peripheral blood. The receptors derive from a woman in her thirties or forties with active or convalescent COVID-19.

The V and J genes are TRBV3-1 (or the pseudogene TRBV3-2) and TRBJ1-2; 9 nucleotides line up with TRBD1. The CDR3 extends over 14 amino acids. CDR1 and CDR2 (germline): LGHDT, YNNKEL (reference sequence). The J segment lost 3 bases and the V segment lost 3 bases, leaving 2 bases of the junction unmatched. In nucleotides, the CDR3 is TGTGCCAGCAGCCAGGACAGGGGAGACTATGGCTACACCTTC. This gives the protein CASSQDRGDYGYTF.

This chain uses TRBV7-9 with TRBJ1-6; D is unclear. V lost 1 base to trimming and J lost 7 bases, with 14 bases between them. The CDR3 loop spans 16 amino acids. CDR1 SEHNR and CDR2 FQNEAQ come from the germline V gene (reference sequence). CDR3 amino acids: CASSLVLGPQNSPLHF. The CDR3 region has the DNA TGTGCCAGCAGCTTAGTTCTAGGCCCCCAAAATTCACCCCTCCACTTT.

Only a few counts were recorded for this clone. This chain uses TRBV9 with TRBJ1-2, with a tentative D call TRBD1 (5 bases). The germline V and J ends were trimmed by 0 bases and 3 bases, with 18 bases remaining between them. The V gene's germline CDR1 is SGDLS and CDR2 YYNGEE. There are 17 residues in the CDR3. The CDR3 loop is CASSVGPSGPGYYGYTF. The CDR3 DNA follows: TGTGCCAGCAGCGTAGGCCCCAGTGGGCCAGGGTACTATGGCTACACCTTC.

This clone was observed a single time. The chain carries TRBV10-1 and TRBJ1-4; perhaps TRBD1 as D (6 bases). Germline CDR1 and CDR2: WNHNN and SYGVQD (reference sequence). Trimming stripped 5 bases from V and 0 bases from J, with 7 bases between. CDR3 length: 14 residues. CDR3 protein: CASSTGSTNEKLFF. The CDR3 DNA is TGCGCCAGCAGTACAGGGTCAACTAATGAAAAACTGTTTTTT.

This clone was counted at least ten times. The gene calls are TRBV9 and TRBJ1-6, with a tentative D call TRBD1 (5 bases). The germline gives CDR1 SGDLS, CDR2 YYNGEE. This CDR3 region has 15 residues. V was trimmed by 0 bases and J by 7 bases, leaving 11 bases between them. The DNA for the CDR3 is TGTGCCAGCAGCGTAGGTGGGGGGAGCAATTCACCCCTCCACTTT. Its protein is CASSVGGGSNSPLHF.

The CDR3 DNA reads as TGCGCCAGCAGCTTACAGGGACCTCCTTACGAGCAGTACGTC. Translating gives CASSLQGPPYEQYV. The chain is built from TRBV5-1 and TRBJ2-7; D may be TRBD1 (6 bases). The V gene lost 2 bases and the J gene lost 4 bases, with 13 bases spanning the gap. The CDR3 sequence is 14 residues long. CDR1 SGHRS and CDR2 YFSETQ come from the germline V gene.

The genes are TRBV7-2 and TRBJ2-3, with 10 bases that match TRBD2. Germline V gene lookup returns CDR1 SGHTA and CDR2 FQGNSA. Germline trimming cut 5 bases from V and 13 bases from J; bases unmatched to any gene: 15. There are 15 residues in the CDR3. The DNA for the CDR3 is TGTGCCAGCAGCGAGAGCGGGGGGGCCCGGGCACGAGAGTATTTT. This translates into CASSESGGARAREYF.

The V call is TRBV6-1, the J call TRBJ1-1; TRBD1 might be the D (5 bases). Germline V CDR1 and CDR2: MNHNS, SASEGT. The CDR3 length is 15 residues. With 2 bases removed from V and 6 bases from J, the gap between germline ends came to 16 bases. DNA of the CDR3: TGTGCCAGCAGTGAAAGGGCTACAGGTTCCCCTGAAGCTTTCTTT. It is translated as CASSERATGSPEAFF.

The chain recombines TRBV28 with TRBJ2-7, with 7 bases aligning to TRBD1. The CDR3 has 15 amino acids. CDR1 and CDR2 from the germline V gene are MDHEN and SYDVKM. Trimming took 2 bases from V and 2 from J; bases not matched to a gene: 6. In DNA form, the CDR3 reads TGTGCCAGCAGTTTAGCAGGGGGACAGACCTACGAGCAGTACTTC. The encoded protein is CASSLAGGQTYEQYF.

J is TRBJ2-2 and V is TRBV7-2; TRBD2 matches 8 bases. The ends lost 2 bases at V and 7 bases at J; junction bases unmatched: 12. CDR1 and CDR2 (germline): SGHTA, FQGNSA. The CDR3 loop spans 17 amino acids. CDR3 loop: CASSLRAWRGEDGELFF. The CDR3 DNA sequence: TGTGCCAGCAGCTTACGCGCTTGGCGGGGGGAAGACGGGGAGCTGTTTTTT.

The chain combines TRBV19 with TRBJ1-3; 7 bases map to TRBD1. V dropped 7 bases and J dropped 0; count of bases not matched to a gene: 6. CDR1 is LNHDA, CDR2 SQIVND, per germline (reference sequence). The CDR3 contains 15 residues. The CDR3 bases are TGTGCCAGTACTATGACAGGGATCTCTGGAAACACCATATATTTT. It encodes CASTMTGISGNTIYF.

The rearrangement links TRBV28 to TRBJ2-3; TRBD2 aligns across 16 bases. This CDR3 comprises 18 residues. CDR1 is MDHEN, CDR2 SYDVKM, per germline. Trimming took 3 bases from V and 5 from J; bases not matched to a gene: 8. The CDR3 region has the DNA TGTGCCAGCAGTTTTCCCGGGACTAGCGGGGGGGCAAGAGATACGCAGTATTTT. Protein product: CASSFPGTSGGARDTQYF.

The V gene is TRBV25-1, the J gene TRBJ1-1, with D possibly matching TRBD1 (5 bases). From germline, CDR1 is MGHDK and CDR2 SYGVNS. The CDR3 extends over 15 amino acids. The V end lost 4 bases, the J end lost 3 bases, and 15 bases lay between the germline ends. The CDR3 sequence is CASSASTVGDTEAFF. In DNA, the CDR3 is TGTGCCAGCAGTGCATCGACAGTCGGTGACACTGAAGCTTTCTTT.

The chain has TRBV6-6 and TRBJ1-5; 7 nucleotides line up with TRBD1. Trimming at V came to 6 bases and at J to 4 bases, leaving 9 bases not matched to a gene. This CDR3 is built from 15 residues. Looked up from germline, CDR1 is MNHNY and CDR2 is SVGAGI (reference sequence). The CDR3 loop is CASSLETGPNQPQHF. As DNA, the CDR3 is TGTGCCAGCAGCTTAGAGACAGGGCCTAATCAGCCCCAGCATTTT.

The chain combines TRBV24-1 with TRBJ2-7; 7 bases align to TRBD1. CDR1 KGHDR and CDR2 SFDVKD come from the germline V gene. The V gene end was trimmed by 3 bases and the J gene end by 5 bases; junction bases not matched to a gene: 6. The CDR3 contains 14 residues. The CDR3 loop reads CATSDRGLEDEQYF. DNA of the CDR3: TGTGCCACCAGTGATAGGGGGCTTGAGGACGAGCAGTACTTC.

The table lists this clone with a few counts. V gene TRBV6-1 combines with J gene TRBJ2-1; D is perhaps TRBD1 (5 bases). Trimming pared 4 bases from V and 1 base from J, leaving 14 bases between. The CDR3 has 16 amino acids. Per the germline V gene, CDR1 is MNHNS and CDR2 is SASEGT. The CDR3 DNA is TGTGCCAGCAGTGCGTCGGTGGGGCAGTCCTACAATGAGCAGTTCTTC. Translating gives CASSASVGQSYNEQFF.

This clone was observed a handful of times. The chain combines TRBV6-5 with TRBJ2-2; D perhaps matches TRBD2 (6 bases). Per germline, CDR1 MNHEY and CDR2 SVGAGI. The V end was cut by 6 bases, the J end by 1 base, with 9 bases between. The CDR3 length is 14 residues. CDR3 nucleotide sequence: TGTGCCAGCAGAATGGAGGGGAACACCGGGGAGCTGTTTTTT. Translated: CASRMEGNTGELFF.

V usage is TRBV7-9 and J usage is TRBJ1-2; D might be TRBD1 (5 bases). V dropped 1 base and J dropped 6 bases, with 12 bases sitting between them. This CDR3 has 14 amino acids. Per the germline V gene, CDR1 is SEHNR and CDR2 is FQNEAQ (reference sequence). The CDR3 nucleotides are TGTGCCAGCAGCTTAGATGTATCAGGGAATGGCTACACCTTC. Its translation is CASSLDVSGNGYTF.

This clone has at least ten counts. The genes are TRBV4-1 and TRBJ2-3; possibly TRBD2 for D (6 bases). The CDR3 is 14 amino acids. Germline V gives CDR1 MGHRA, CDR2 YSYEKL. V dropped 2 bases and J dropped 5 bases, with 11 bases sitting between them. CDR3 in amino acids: CASSQPLGGDTQYF. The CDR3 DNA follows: TGCGCCAGCAGCCAACCCCTCGGGGGAGATACGCAGTATTTT.

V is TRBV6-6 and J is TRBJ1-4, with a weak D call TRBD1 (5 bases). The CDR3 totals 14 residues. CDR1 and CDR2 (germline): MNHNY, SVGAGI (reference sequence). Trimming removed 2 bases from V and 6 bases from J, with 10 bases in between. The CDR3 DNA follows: TGTGCCAGCAGTTACGGGGCGTCGGATGAAAAACTGTTTTTT. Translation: CASSYGASDEKLFF.

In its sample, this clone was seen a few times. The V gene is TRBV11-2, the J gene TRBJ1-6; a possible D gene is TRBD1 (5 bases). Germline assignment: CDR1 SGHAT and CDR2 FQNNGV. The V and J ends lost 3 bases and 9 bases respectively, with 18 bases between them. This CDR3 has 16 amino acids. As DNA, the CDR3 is TGTGCCAGCAGCTTCCAAGACAGACCCGGCGTTTCACCCCTCCACTTT. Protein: CASSFQDRPGVSPLHF.

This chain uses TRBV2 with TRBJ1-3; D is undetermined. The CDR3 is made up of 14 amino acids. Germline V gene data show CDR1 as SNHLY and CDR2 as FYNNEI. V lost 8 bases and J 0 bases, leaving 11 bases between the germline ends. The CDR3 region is CASQEILSGNTIYF. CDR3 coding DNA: TGTGCCAGCCAGGAAATACTCTCTGGAAACACCATATATTTT.

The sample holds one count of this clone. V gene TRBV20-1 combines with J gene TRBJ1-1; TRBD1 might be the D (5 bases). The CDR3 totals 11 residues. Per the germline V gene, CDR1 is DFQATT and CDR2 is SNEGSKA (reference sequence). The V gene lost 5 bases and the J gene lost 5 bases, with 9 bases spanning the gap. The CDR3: CSALPGTEAFF. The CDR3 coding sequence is TGCAGTGCTCTCCCAGGGACTGAAGCTTTCTTT.

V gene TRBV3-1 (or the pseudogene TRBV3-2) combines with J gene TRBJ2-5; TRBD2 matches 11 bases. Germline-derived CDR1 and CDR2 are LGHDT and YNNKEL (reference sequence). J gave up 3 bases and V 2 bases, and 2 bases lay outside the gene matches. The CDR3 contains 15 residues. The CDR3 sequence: CASSQLTSGKETQYF. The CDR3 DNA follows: TGTGCCAGCAGCCAACTGACTAGCGGGAAAGAGACCCAGTACTTC.

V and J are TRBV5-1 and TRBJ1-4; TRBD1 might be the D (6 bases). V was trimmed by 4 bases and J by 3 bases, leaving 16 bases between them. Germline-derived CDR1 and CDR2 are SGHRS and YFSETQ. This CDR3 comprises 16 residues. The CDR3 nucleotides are TGCGCCAGCAGCCCGACTGGACAGACCGCTAATGAAAAACTGTTTTTT. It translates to CASSPTGQTANEKLFF.

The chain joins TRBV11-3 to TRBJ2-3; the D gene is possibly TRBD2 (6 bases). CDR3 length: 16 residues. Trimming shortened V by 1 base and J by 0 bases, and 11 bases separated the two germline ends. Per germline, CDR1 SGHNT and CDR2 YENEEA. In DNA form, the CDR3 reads TGTGCCAGCAGCTTAGGAACCGGGACTAGCACAGATACGCAGTATTTT. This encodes CASSLGTGTSTDTQYF.

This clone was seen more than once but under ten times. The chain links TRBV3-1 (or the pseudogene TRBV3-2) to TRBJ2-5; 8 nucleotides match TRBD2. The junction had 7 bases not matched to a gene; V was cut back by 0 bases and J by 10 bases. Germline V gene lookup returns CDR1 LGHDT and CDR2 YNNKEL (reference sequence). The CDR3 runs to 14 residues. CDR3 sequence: CASSQDATGGGQYF. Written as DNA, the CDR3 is TGTGCCAGCAGCCAAGATGCGACGGGAGGGGGCCAGTACTTC.

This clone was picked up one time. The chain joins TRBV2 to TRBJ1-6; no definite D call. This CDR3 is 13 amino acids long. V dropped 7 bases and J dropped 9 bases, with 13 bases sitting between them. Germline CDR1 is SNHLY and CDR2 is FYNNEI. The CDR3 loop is CASKAQVSSPLHF. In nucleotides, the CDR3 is TGTGCCAGCAAGGCCCAGGTCTCTTCACCCCTCCACTTT.

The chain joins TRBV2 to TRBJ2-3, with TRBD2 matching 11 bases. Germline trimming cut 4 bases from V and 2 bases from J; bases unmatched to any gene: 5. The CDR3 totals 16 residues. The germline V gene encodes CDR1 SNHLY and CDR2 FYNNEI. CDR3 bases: TGTGCCAGCAGTGTAACTAGCGGGGGCATCACAGATACGCAGTATTTT. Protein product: CASSVTSGGITDTQYF.

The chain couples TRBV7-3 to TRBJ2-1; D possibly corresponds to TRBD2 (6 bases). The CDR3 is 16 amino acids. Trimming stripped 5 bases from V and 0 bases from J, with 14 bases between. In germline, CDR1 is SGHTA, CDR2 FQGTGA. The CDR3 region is CASSPGRGSSYNEQFF. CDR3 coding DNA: TGTGCCAGCAGCCCTGGACGGGGGAGCTCCTACAATGAGCAGTTCTTC.